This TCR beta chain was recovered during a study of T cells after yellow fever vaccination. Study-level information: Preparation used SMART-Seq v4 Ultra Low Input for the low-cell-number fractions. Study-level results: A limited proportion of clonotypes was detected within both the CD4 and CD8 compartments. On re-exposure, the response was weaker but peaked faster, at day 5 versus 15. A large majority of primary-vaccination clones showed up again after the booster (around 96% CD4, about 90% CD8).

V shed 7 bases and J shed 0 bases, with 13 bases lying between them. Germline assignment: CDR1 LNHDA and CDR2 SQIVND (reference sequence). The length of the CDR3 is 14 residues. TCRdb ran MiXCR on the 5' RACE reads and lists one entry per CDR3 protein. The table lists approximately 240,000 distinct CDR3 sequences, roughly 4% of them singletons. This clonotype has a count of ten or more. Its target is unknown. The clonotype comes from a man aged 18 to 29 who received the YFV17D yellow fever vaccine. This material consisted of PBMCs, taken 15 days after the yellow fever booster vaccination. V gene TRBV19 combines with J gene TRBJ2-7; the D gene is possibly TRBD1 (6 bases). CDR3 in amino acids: CASKDSLSSYEQYF. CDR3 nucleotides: TGTGCCAGTAAGGACAGTTTGAGCTCCTACGAGCAGTACTTC.